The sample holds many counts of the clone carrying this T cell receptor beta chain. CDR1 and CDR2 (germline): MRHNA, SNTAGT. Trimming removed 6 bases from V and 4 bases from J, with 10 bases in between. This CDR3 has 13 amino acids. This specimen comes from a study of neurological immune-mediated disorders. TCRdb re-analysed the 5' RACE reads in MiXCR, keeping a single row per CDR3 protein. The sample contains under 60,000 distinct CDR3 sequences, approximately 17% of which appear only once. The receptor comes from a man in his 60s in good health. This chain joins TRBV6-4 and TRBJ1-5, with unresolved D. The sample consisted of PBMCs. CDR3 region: CASSPSINQPQHF. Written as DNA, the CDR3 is TGTGCCAGCAGCCCTTCAATAAATCAGCCCCAGCATTTT.